This entry is about one T cell receptor (beta chain). Its cognate antigen has yet to be identified. No qualities accompany the bases; no much larger clone lies one base away. V and J are truncated by 0 bases and 8 bases respectively, leaving an intervening sequence of 7 bases. The CDR3 runs 13 residues from the cysteine to the phenylalanine. CDR3 DNA is the only sequence kept; it has 39 bases, read in frame from the first base. The germline V gene encodes CDR1 KGHDR and CDR2 SFDVKD. Cells with a CD4+CD8-CD45RO-CD45RA+ profile were isolated by FACS and defined as naive CD4+ T cells, and those with a CD8+CD4-CD45RA+CD27bright profile were defined as naive CD8+ T cells. The antibodies used for sorting targeted CD4 (RPA-T4), CD8 (SK1), CD27 (O323), CD45RA (HI100) and CD45RO (UCHL1). This record belongs to a study of healthy donors' naive CD4 and CD8 T cells (dated by TCRdb to the mid-2010s). Context from the whole study: Donors were selected to cover three age groups (20-25, 40-50 and 60-70 years, 6 or 7 each), with a mean age of roughly 43, and half of the donors were female. For TCR alpha, a new primer set was designed to cover all functional IMGT alpha gene variants, and all other steps followed the beta-chain workflow. The study sequenced rearranged TCR alpha and beta chains from naive CD4+ and CD8+ T cells to test how TCR variation relates to lineage commitment. Peripheral blood mononuclear cells were collected from about 18 healthy, unrelated individuals. The donors were HLA-typed by sequencing at HLA-A, -B, -C, -DRB1, -DQB1 and -DPB1, using the SBTexcellerator protocol, an ABI3130xl analyzer and SBTengine software.

Results the study describes overall, beyond this receptor: Alpha and beta chains were sequenced in bulk and could not be paired, so combined chain effects were not evaluated. The study did not directly address possible repertoire bias arising from homeostatic proliferation of naive T cells. Taken together, V genes, J genes and CDR3 charge appeared to account for about 12% of the variance in CD4/CD8 propensity, acting in a largely additive way. In both chains, CD4+ lineage was associated with a positively charged CDR3, and CD8+ lineage was associated with a negatively charged CDR3. Most V and J gene segments were reportedly biased between naive CD4+ and CD8+ cells, consistently across donors and independent of HLA genotype.

Sequencing was performed on a 454 GS FLX Titanium. TCR libraries were built from about 0.45 ug of total RNA with a previously published linear amplification protocol. Sequencing was carried out on the Roche/454 Genome Sequencer using Titanium chemistry. Turning to the authors' computational methods: Around 78,000 rearranged TCR alpha transcripts were sequenced from a few of the healthy donors. Unique TCR clonotypes were defined by the CDR3 junction under IMGT nomenclature, and duplicate transcripts were removed. Logistic regression in R 2.13.0 modeled CD4 versus CD8 status as a function of V and J genes, with adjustment for donor effects and Bonferroni correction for multiple testing. The public reads were reprocessed in TCRdb via fastp at Q25 and MiXCR, keeping in-frame beta chains. Here each entry gathers all rows of one CDR3 protein and keeps the most common genes and DNA. The authors' filters were not applied to this entry. This sample gives some 190,000 distinct CDR3 sequences in total; under 85% of them show up just once. The top ten clones comprise roughly 2.4% of the sample.

The TCR originated in a pool of human donors in good health; the sample pools cells from several healthy donors. The sample was naive CD4+ and CD8+ T cells sorted from blood, pooled from several donors. The cell subset or site label on this specimen signifies: FACS-sorted naive CD4+ (CD45RO-CD45RA+) and naive CD8+ (CD45RA+CD27bright) T cells. In this chain, TRBV24-1 is recombined with TRBJ2-4; there is no confident call for the D gene. The CDR3 region: CATSDLRGDIQYF. The DNA is as follows: TGTGCCACCAGTGATTTGAGAGGAGACATTCAGTACTTC.